The sequence of this T cell receptor (beta chain) was determined in a study of technical replicates of blood from several donors. Produced via immunoSEQ multiplex PCR; TCRdb's table is partial and in-frame only. Of 56,000 or so clones in the sample, about 96% are singletons; the top ten hold just over 3%. This receptor was identified in a human donor in good health. Some clones in this sample may be carry-over from other donors' samples. What was sequenced was PBMCs.

Written as DNA, the CDR3 is TGCAGCGTCTCGCGGGGGGGCGCCTATGGCTACACCTTC. It is translated as CSVSRGGAYGYTF. The chain joins TRBV29-1 to TRBJ1-2; D possibly corresponds to TRBD1 (6 bases). The CDR3 is 13 residues long. Trimming took 6 bases from V and 4 from J, leaving 15 bases between them. Germline assignment: CDR1 SQVTM and CDR2 ANQGSEA.